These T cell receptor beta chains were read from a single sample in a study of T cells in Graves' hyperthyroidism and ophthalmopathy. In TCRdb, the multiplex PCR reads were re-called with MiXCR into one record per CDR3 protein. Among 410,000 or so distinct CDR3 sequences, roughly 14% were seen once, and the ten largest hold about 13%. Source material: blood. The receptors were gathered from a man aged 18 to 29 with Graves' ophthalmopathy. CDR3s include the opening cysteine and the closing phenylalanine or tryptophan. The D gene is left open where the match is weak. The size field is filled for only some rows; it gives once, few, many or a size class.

cdr3_nt: TGCGCCAGCAGTTACGGACAGGGGAGCACAGATACGCAGTATTTT; cdr3_aa: CASSYGQGSTDTQYF; d_call: TRBD1; cdr3_length: 15; j_call: TRBJ2-3; v_call: TRBV5-1; clone_size: many
cdr3_nt: TGTGCCAGCAGTGAATTTTTCGGGACAGGGCGAGCGAACACTGAAGCTTTCTTT; cdr3_aa: CASSEFFGTGRANTEAFF; d_call: TRBD1; cdr3_length: 18; j_call: TRBJ1-1; v_call: TRBV6-1; clone_size: -
cdr3_nt: TGTGCCATCAGTGGGAAGGGATCAACATCAAACACTGAAGCTTTCTTT; cdr3_aa: CAISGKGSTSNTEAFF; d_call: -; cdr3_length: 16; j_call: TRBJ1-1; v_call: TRBV10-3; clone_size: many
cdr3_nt: TGTGCCAGCAGCGCTAACCAGGACAGGGGCCATGAAAAACTGTTTTTT; cdr3_aa: CASSANQDRGHEKLFF; d_call: TRBD1; cdr3_length: 16; j_call: TRBJ1-4; v_call: TRBV7-9; clone_size: -
cdr3_nt: TGTGCCAGCAGTGTATCCAGGGCTGCCTATGGCTACACCTTC; cdr3_aa: CASSVSRAAYGYTF; d_call: -; cdr3_length: 14; j_call: TRBJ1-2; v_call: TRBV2; clone_size: many
cdr3_nt: TGTGCCAGCAGGGGGGTGTACACTGAAGCTTTCTTT; cdr3_aa: CASRGVYTEAFF; d_call: -; cdr3_length: 12; j_call: TRBJ1-1; v_call: TRBV6-1; clone_size: -
cdr3_nt: TGCGCCAGCAGGGCGGGACTTAACACCGGGGAGCTGTTTTTT; cdr3_aa: CASRAGLNTGELFF; d_call: -; cdr3_length: 14; j_call: TRBJ2-2; v_call: TRBV5-1; clone_size: many
cdr3_nt: TGTGCCAGCACTGTTCTTAATCAGCCCCAGCATTTT; cdr3_aa: CASTVLNQPQHF; d_call: -; cdr3_length: 12; j_call: TRBJ1-5; v_call: TRBV2; clone_size: many
cdr3_nt: TGTGCCAGCAGCGGGGGGACTCTAGAGACCCAGTACTTC; cdr3_aa: CASSGGTLETQYF; d_call: -; cdr3_length: 13; j_call: TRBJ2-5; v_call: TRBV7-9; clone_size: many
cdr3_nt: TGCGCCAGCAGCATAACCTCGGACTCCTACGAGCAGTACTTC; cdr3_aa: CASSITSDSYEQYF; d_call: -; cdr3_length: 14; j_call: TRBJ2-7; v_call: TRBV5-1; clone_size: many
cdr3_nt: TGCGCCAGCAGCTTCTCGACTAGCGGGGGAACCTACGAGCAGTACTTC; cdr3_aa: CASSFSTSGGTYEQYF; d_call: TRBD2; cdr3_length: 16; j_call: TRBJ2-7; v_call: TRBV5-1; clone_size: many